Listed here are 26 T cell receptor beta chains from one sample, sequenced in a study of shared T cell receptors in the human thymus. Clones were sequenced by immunoSEQ multiplex PCR, and TCRdb holds only the in-frame ones, with some missing. The sample comprises about 380,000 clones, over 90% of which are singletons, and roughly 0.021% rests with the top ten. Sequencing was done on a sample of thymocytes. Receptor source: a human donor.

V and J are TRBV5-1 and TRBJ1-2, with D possibly TRBD1 on 6 matching bases. With 4 bases removed from V and 3 bases from J, the gap between germline ends came to 16 bases. Germline loops: CDR1 SGHRS, CDR2 YFSETQ. The CDR3 is 15 residues long. The CDR3 region has the DNA TGCGCCAGCAGCGCGCATGGACAGCCCCACTATGGCTACACCTTC. Residues: CASSAHGQPHYGYTF.

V usage is TRBV5-5 and J usage is TRBJ1-1; D not resolved. Deletions cut 0 bases from V and 1 base from J, with 4 bases between. The CDR3 contains 13 residues. Germline V gene lookup returns CDR1 SGHKS and CDR2 YYEKEE (reference sequence). The CDR3 loop is CASSLARNTEAFF. The CDR3 DNA is TGTGCCAGCAGCTTGGCCAGGAACACTGAAGCTTTCTTT.

This clone was picked up a small number of times. This sequence joins TRBV27 and TRBJ2-5; D gene ambiguous. V dropped 4 bases and J dropped 4 bases, with 4 bases sitting between them. The CDR3 runs to 11 residues. CDR1 is MNHEY, CDR2 SMNVEV, per germline (reference sequence). The CDR3: CASSSPETQYF. The CDR3 bases are TGTGCCAGCAGTTCCCCAGAGACCCAGTACTTC.

V and J are TRBV30 and TRBJ2-1, with D perhaps matching TRBD2 (7 bases). Per germline, CDR1 GTSNPN and CDR2 SVGIG (reference sequence). V was trimmed by 0 bases and J by 1 base, leaving 13 bases between them. The CDR3 has 16 amino acids. The CDR3 is CAWSVRGGWSYNEQFF. The DNA of the CDR3 is TGTGCCTGGAGTGTAAGGGGGGGTTGGTCCTACAATGAGCAGTTCTTC. Variable domain in full (rest from reference TRBV30 and TRBJ2-1): SQTIHQWPATLVQPVGSPLSLECTVEGTSNPNLYWYRQAAGRGLQLLFYSVGIGQISSEVPQNLSASRPQDRQFILSSKKLLLSDSGFYLCAWSVRGGWSYNEQFFGPGTRLTVL.

V usage is TRBV9 and J usage is TRBJ2-1; TRBD2 is a possible D gene (6 bases). V was clipped by 0 bases and J by 4 bases, with 11 bases between them. CDR3 length: 15 amino acids. The germline V gene has CDR1 SGDLS and CDR2 YYNGEE. DNA of the CDR3: TGTGCCAGCAGCGTAGCGGGAGAAGTGTACAATGAGCAGTTCTTC. Translation: CASSVAGEVYNEQFF.

The rearrangement links TRBV6-1 to TRBJ1-5; a weak D match, TRBD1 (6 bases). Germline lookup yields CDR1 MNHNS and CDR2 SASEGT. V lost 6 bases and J 2 bases, leaving 11 bases between the germline ends. The CDR3 extends over 14 amino acids. CDR3 residues: CASSQTGRNQPQHF. In DNA, the CDR3 is TGTGCCAGCAGCCAGACAGGTCGCAATCAGCCCCAGCATTTT.

This chain connects TRBV18 to TRBJ1-3; D unresolved. V was shortened by 0 bases and J by 0 bases, with 12 bases between the two germline ends. Per germline, CDR1 KGHSH and CDR2 LQKENI. The CDR3 sequence is 17 residues long. CDR3 region: CASSPPRRSSSGNTIYF. DNA of the CDR3: TGTGCCAGCTCACCACCTCGCAGGTCTAGCTCTGGAAACACCATATATTTT. Using reference TRBV18 and TRBJ1-3 for the parts outside the CDR3, the full variable domain is NAGVMQNPRHLVRRRGQEARLRCSPMKGHSHVYWYRQLPEEGLKFMVYLQKENIIDESGMPKERFSAEFPKEGPSILRIQQVVRGDSAAYFCASSPPRRSSSGNTIYFGEGSWLTVV.

This chain links TRBV7-6 with TRBJ1-3; weak D call: TRBD1 (6 bases). This CDR3 is built from 14 residues. Trimming took 4 bases from V and 13 from J, leaving 20 bases between them. CDR1 and CDR2 from the germline V gene are SGHVS and FNYEAQ. This CDR3 reads CASSSQRQDQEIYF. CDR3 coding DNA: TGTGCCAGCAGCTCCCAACGACAGGACCAAGAAATATATTTT.

This chain uses TRBV29-1 with TRBJ2-4; either TRBD1 or TRBD2 may supply D (5 bases each). This CDR3 is built from 16 residues. The germline V gene has CDR1 SQVTM and CDR2 ANQGSEA. V dropped 8 bases and J dropped 4 bases, with 24 bases sitting between them. The CDR3: CSSKGREAIIKNIQYF. CDR3 in DNA: TGCAGCTCTAAGGGGAGAGAGGCTATAATAAAAAACATTCAGTACTTC.

The chain couples TRBV11-3 to TRBJ1-5; 7 bases map to TRBD1. The germline V gene has CDR1 SGHNT and CDR2 YENEEA. V was pared by 4 bases and J by 7 bases, with 7 bases of the junction left unmatched. The CDR3 runs 14 residues. The CDR3 coding sequence is TGTGCCAGCAGCTCACAGGGGAACGGGCAGCCCCAGCATTTT. Protein: CASSSQGNGQPQHF. The full variable domain, with the rest looked up from reference TRBV11-3 and TRBJ1-5, is EAGVVQSPRYKIIEKKQPVAFWCNPISGHNTLYWYLQNLGQGPELLIRYENEEAVDDSQLPKDRFSAERLKGVDSTLKIQPAELGDSAVYLCASSSQGNGQPQHFGDGTRLSIL.

The rearrangement joins TRBV5-6 to TRBJ2-1, with D possibly being TRBD2 (5 bases). The CDR3 has 12 residues. V was trimmed by 2 bases and J by 5 bases, leaving 5 bases between them. CDR1 is SGHDT and CDR2 is YYEEEE in the germline V gene. In DNA, the CDR3 is TGTGCCAGCAGCTTCGGGGACAATGAGCAGTTCTTC. This codes for CASSFGDNEQFF. The full variable domain, in which reference TRBV5-6 and TRBJ2-1 provide the parts outside the CDR3, is DAGVTQSPTHLIKTRGQQVTLRCSPKSGHDTVSWYQQALGQGPQFIFQYYEEEERQRGNFPDRFSGHQFPNYSSELNVNALLLGDSALYLCASSFGDNEQFFGPGTRLTVL.

The chain employs TRBV28 and TRBJ2-7, with D possibly matching TRBD2 (5 bases). CDR3 length: 15 residues. The ends were cut back, 3 bases at V and 2 bases at J, with 14 bases in the middle. The germline V gene has CDR1 MDHEN and CDR2 SYDVKM. The CDR3 region has the DNA TGTGCCAGCAGTTTCCATTCCGGGATCCCCTACGAGCAGTACTTC. Amino acid sequence: CASSFHSGIPYEQYF.

V and J are TRBV28 and TRBJ2-7, with D possibly matching TRBD2 (6 bases). The CDR3 is made up of 13 amino acids. The germline V gene encodes CDR1 MDHEN and CDR2 SYDVKM. V lost 6 bases and J lost 6, with 15 bases in between. In DNA, the CDR3 is TGTGCCAGCAGCATCGGGGGTAACTGCGAGCAGTACTTC. Residues: CASSIGGNCEQYF.

The rearrangement links TRBV4-2 to TRBJ2-1; no firm D call. This CDR3 has 16 amino acids. Trimming removed 0 bases at V and 0 bases at J, with 9 bases between. Germline CDR1 is LGHNA and CDR2 is YNFKEQ. DNA for the CDR3: TGTGCCAGCAGCCAAGAAGGAAGGAGCTCCTACAATGAGCAGTTCTTC. Translation gives CASSQEGRSSYNEQFF.

This chain connects TRBV13 to TRBJ2-2; tentative D call: TRBD1 (6 bases). This CDR3 has 16 residues. With 4 bases removed from V and 6 bases from J, the gap between germline ends came to 18 bases. Germline V gene data show CDR1 as PRHDT and CDR2 as FYEKMQ (reference sequence). The CDR3, as DNA: TGTGCCAGCAGCTCTCGACAGGAGAAGGACCCCGGGGAGCTGTTTTTT. Amino acids: CASSSRQEKDPGELFF.

The rearrangement joins TRBV2 to TRBJ2-3, with TRBD2 as a possible D gene (6 bases). The CDR3 loop spans 18 amino acids. The V gene's germline CDR1 is SNHLY and CDR2 FYNNEI. Trimming removed 1 base at V and 0 bases at J, with 17 bases between. The CDR3 spells CASSEVLGAEGSTDTQYF. In nucleotides, the CDR3 is TGTGCCAGCAGTGAAGTATTGGGAGCGGAGGGTAGCACAGATACGCAGTATTTT.

Note on this clone: This sample also contains other DNA sequences that code for the same CDR3. This chain connects TRBV27 to TRBJ1-1; D gene uncertain. CDR3 length: 11 amino acids. Germline assignment: CDR1 MNHEY and CDR2 SMNVEV (reference sequence). The V gene lost 2 bases and the J gene lost 6 bases, with 4 bases spanning the gap. CDR3 region: CASSLGAEAFF. In DNA, the CDR3 is TGTGCCAGCAGTTTAGGGGCTGAAGCTTTCTTT.

The rearrangement uses TRBV28 and TRBJ1-5; D ambiguous. V was shortened by 6 bases and J by 6 bases, with 12 bases between the two germline ends. Germline CDR1 reads MDHEN; CDR2 reads SYDVKM. CDR3 length: 13 residues. CDR3 in amino acids: CASSTQRGQPQHF. The CDR3 DNA follows: TGTGCCAGCAGCACACAACGAGGTCAGCCCCAGCATTTT.

The chain carries TRBV25-1 and TRBJ1-1; 9 nucleotides line up with TRBD1. This CDR3 spans 13 amino acids. Germline V gene lookup returns CDR1 MGHDK and CDR2 SYGVNS. V trimming: 7 bases; J trimming: 7 bases; junction bases outside the gene matches: 7. CDR3 nucleotide sequence: TGTGCCAGCACCGACAGGGGGTTTAATGAAGCTTTCTTT. Its translation: CASTDRGFNEAFF.

This chain joins TRBV5-1 and TRBJ2-1; D is unresolved. Per the germline V gene, CDR1 is SGHRS and CDR2 is YFSETQ. The germline V and J ends were trimmed by 0 bases and 3 bases, with 7 bases remaining between them. This CDR3 contains 14 residues. This CDR3 is CASSLDLLYNEQFF. The CDR3 bases are TGCGCCAGCAGCTTGGACCTCCTCTACAATGAGCAGTTCTTC.

The rearrangement links TRBV21-1 to TRBJ2-1; no DNA check was done on the table's D call, TRBD2. TRBV21-1 is a recognized pseudogene. CDR3 length equals 16 residues. In DNA form, the CDR3 reads TGTGCCAGCAGCACTCGACTGTTACTCTCCTACAATGAGCAGTTCTTC. Its protein product is CASSTRLLLSYNEQFF.

Here the CDR3 DNA reads TGTGCCAGCATAGGTCGCGACTTTCGAGACGAGTACGAGCAGTACTTC. Translating gives CASIGRDFRDEYEQYF. The rearrangement uses TRBV2 and TRBJ2-7, with D uncertain. Trimming pared 7 bases from V and 4 bases from J, leaving 23 bases between. This CDR3 region has 16 residues. CDR1 is SNHLY and CDR2 is FYNNEI in the germline V gene.

The gene calls are TRBV28 and TRBJ1-2; D is ambiguous. This CDR3 spans 14 amino acids. V was pared by 6 bases and J by 2 bases, with 13 bases between. Germline V gene lookup returns CDR1 MDHEN and CDR2 SYDVKM. Written as DNA, the CDR3 is TGTGCCAGCAGCGGCGCGGGATGGAACTATGGCTACACCTTC. It encodes CASSGAGWNYGYTF.

This clone was counted once. The chain combines TRBV15 with TRBJ2-7, with 7 bases lining up with TRBD1. The length of the CDR3 is 15 residues. Germline V gene sequence: CDR1 LNHNV, CDR2 YYDKDF (reference sequence). V shed 1 base and J 5 bases; nucleotides not matched to a gene: 8. The CDR3 DNA reads as TGTGCCACCAGCAGAGGACAGGGACGGCCGCACGAGCAGTACTTC. Its protein product is CATSRGQGRPHEQYF.

V and J are TRBV7-4 and TRBJ2-7; D is undetermined. The germline gives CDR1 SGHVT, CDR2 SQSDAQ. Trimming removed 0 bases at V and 4 bases at J, with 10 bases between. The CDR3 is made up of 14 amino acids. The DNA of the CDR3 is TGTGCCAGCAGCTTAGCGCCACGGATATACGAGCAGTACTTC. It codes for CASSLAPRIYEQYF.

The chain is built from TRBV4-2 and TRBJ1-1, with D perhaps matching TRBD1 (5 bases). Per germline, CDR1 LGHNA and CDR2 YNFKEQ. CDR3 length: 18 amino acids. V lost 0 bases and J lost 1, with 18 bases in between. DNA for the CDR3: TGTGCCAGCAGCCAAGATCCCGGGGGAGACACTCCGAACACTGAAGCTTTCTTT. It is translated as CASSQDPGGDTPNTEAFF.